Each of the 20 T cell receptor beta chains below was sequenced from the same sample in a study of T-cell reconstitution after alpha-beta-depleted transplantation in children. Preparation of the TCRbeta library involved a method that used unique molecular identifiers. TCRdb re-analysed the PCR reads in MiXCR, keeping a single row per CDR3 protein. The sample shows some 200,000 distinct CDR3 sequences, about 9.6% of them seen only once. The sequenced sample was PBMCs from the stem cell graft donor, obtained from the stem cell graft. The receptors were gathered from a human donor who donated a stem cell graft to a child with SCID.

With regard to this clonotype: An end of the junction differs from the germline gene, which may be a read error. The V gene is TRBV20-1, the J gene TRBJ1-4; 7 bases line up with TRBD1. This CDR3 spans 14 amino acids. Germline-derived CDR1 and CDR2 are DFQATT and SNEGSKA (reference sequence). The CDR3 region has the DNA TGCAGTGCTAGCTCGGGACAGTTTAATGAAAAACTGCTTTTT. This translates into CSASSGQFNEKLLF.

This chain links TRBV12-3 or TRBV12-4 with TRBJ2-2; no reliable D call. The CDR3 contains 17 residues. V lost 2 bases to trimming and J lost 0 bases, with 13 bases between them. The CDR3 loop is CASSLFWGQANTGELFF. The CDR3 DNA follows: TGTGCCAGCAGTTTATTTTGGGGTCAGGCGAACACCGGGGAGCTGTTTTTT.

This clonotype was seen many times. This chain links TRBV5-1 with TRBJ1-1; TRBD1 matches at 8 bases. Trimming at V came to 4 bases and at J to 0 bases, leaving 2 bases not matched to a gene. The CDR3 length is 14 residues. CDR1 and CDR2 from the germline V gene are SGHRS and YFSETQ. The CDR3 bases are TGCGCCAGCAGCAGGGGACAGGTGAACACTGAAGCTTTCTTT. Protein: CASSRGQVNTEAFF. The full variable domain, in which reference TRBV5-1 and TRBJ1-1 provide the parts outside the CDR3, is KAGVTQTPRYLIKTRGQQVTLSCSPISGHRSVSWYQQTPGQGLQFLFEYFSETQRNKGNFPGRFSGRQFSNSRSEMNVSTLELGDSALYLCASSRGQVNTEAFFGQGTRLTVV.

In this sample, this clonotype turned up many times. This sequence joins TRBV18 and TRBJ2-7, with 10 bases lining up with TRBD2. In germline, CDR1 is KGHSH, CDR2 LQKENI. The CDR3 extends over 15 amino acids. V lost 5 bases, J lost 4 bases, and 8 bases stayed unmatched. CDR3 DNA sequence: TGTGCCAGCTCAGCTAGCGGGGGCCTCACTTACGAGCAGTACTTC. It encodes CASSASGGLTYEQYF.

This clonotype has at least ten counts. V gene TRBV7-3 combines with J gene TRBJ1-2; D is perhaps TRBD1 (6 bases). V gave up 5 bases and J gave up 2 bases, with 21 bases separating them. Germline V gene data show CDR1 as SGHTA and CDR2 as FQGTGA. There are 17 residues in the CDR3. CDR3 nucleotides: TGTGCCAGCAGCCCAAGGGGGGACCGGGCGGTCAACTATGGCTACACCTTC. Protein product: CASSPRGDRAVNYGYTF.

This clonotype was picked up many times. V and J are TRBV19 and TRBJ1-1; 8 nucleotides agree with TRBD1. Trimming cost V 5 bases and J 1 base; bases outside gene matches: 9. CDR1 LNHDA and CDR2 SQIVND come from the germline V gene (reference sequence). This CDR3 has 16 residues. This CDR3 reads CASSPRTGSTNTEAFF. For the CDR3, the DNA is TGTGCCAGTAGTCCTAGGACAGGGTCCACGAACACTGAAGCTTTCTTT.

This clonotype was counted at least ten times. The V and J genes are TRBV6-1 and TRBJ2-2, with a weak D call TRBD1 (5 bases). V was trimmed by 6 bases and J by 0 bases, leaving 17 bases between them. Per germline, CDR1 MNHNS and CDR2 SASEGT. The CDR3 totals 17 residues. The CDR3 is CASSQPTGDPNTGELFF. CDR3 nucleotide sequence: TGTGCCAGCAGCCAGCCCACAGGAGATCCGAACACCGGGGAGCTGTTTTTT.

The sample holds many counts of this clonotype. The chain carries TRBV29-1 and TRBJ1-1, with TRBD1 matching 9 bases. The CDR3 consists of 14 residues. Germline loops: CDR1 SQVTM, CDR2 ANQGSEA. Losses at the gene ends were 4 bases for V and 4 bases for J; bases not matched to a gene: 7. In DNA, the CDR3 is TGCAGCGTTGCAAGACAGGGGGTACCCACTGAAGCTTTCTTT. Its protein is CSVARQGVPTEAFF.

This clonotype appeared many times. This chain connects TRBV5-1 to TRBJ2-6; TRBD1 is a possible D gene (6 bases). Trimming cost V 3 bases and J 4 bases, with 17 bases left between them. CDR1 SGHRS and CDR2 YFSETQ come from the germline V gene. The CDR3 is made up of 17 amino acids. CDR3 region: CASSSSLTGSGANVLTF. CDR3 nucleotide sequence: TGCGCCAGCAGCTCCAGTTTAACAGGGTCCGGGGCCAACGTCCTGACTTTC.

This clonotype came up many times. The DNA for the CDR3 is TGTGCCAGCAGTTACGAGCCCCTGACAGGGACTAACACTGAAGCTTTCTTT. Its translation: CASSYEPLTGTNTEAFF. The chain links TRBV6-5 to TRBJ1-1; 7 bases fit TRBD1. Germline loops: CDR1 MNHEY, CDR2 SVGAGI. This CDR3 region has 17 residues. The J segment lost 2 bases and the V segment lost 2 bases, leaving 11 bases of the junction unmatched.

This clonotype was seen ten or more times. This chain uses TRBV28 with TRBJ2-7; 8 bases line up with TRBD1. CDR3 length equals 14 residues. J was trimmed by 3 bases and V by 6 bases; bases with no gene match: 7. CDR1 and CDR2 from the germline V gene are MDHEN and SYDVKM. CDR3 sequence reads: CASRSGTGRYEQYF. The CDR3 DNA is TGTGCCAGCAGGTCCGGGACAGGACGCTACGAGCAGTACTTC.

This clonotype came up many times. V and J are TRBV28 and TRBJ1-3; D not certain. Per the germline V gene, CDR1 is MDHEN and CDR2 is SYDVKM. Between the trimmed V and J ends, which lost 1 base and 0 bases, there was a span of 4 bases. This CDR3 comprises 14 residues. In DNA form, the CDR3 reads TGTGCCAGCAGTTTATCCACCTCTGGAAACACCATATATTTT. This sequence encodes CASSLSTSGNTIYF.

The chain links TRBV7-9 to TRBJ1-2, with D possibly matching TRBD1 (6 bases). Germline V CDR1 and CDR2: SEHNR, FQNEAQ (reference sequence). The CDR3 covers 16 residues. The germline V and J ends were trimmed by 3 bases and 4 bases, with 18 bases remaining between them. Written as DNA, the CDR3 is TGTGCCAGCAGCTTGGGGGGGGCCACAACCTCCTATGGCTACACCTTC. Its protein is CASSLGGATTSYGYTF.

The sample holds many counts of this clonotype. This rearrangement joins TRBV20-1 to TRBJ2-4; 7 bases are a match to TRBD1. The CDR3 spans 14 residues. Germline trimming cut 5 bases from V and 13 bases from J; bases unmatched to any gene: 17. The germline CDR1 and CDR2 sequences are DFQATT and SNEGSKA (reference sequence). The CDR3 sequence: CSAANRQGPPVQYF. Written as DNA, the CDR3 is TGCAGTGCTGCAAATAGACAGGGCCCCCCAGTCCAGTACTTC.

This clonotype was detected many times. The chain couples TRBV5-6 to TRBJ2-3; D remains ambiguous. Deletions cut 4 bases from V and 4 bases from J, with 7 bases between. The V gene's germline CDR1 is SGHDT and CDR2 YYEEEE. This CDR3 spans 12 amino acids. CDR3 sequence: CASSLRADTQYF. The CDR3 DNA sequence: TGTGCCAGCAGCCTCAGAGCAGATACGCAGTATTTT.

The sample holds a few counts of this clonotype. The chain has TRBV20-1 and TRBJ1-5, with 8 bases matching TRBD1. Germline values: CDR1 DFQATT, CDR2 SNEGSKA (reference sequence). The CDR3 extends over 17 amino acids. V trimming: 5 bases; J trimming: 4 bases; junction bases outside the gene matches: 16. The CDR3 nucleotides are TGCAGTGCTCCCTCTTTACCAGGGGGCGATGCGAATCAGCCCCAGCATTTT. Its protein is CSAPSLPGGDANQPQHF.

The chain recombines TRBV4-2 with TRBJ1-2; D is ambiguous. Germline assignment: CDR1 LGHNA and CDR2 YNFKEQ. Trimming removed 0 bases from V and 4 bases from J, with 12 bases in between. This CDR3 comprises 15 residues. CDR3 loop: CASSQDEEETYGYTF. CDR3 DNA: TGTGCCAGCAGCCAAGATGAGGAGGAGACCTATGGCTACACCTTC.

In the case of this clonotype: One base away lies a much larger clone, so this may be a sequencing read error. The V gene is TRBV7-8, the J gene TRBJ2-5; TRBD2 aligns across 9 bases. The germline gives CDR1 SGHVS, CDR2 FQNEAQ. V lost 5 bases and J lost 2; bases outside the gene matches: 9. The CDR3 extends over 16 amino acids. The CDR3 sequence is CASSPESGGHQETQYF. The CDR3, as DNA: TGTGCCAGCAGCCCAGAAAGCGGGGGGCATCAAGAGACCCAGTACTTC.

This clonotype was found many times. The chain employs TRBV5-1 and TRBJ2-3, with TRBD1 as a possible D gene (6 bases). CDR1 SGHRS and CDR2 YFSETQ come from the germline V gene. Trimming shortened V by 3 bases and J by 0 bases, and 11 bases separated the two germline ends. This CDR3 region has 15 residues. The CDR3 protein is CASSSPGASTDTQYF. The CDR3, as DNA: TGCGCCAGCAGCTCCCCAGGGGCGAGCACAGATACGCAGTATTTT.

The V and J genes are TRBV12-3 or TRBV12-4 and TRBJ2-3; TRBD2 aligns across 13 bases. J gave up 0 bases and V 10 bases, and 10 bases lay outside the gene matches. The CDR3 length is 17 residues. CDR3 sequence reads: CAIALAGGGSSTDTQYF. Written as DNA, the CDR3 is TGTGCCATCGCACTAGCGGGGGGGGGGTCTAGCACAGATACGCAGTATTTT.